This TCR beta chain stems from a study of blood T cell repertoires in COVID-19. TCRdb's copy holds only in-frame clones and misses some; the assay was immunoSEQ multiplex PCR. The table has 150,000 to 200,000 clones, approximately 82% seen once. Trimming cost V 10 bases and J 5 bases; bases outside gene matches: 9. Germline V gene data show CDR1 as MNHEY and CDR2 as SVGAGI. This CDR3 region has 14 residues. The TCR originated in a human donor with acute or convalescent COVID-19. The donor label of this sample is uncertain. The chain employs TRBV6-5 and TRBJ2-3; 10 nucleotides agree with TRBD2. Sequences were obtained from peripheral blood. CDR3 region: CATRGSGRLDTQYF. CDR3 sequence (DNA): TGTGCCACCAGGGGTAGCGGGAGGTTAGATACGCAGTATTTT.